These T cell receptor beta chains were read from a single sample in a study of CD8 T cells in ankylosing spondylitis. TCRdb redid the calling of the 5' RACE reads with MiXCR, one entry per CDR3 protein. Here the sample spans fewer than 400,000 distinct CDR3 sequences, about a fifth being singletons. Source material: blood, either unsorted or a sorted T cell fraction (not recorded which). All receptors derive from a male donor with ankylosing spondylitis. The CDR3 runs from the conserved cysteine through the conserved F or W. Fields, in order: J gene, V gene, D gene, clone size, CDR3 protein, CDR3 DNA. A D gene is named only where the DNA matches it firmly. Where a row states a size, it is once, few, many or the class of an expanded clone; other rows omit it.

j_call: TRBJ2-1; v_call: TRBV5-1; d_call: TRBD1; clone_size: many; cdr3_aa: CASSQGQGGYNEQFF; cdr3_nt: TGCGCCAGCAGCCAGGGACAGGGAGGCTACAATGAGCAGTTCTTC
j_call: TRBJ2-1; v_call: TRBV3-1; d_call: -; clone_size: few; cdr3_aa: CASSQDSSLVREQFF; cdr3_nt: TGTGCCAGCAGCCAAGATTCATCCCTAGTCAGGGAGCAGTTCTTC
j_call: TRBJ1-3; v_call: TRBV12-3/TRBV12-4; d_call: -; clone_size: -; cdr3_aa: CASSPTHDLGHSGNTIYF; cdr3_nt: TGTGCCAGCAGTCCCACTCATGACCTAGGACACTCTGGAAACACCATATATTTT
j_call: TRBJ2-7; v_call: TRBV7-7; d_call: -; clone_size: -; cdr3_aa: CASSRTQAGEQYF; cdr3_nt: TGTGCCAGCAGCCGGACCCAGGCGGGAGAGCAGTACTTC
j_call: TRBJ1-4; v_call: TRBV7-7; d_call: -; clone_size: -; cdr3_aa: CASSETPICRTEEKLFF; cdr3_nt: TGTGCCAGCAGCGAGACCCCGATCTGCCGTACGGAGGAAAAACTGTTTTTT
j_call: TRBJ2-1; v_call: TRBV2; d_call: -; clone_size: -; cdr3_aa: CASSEGQRPFF; cdr3_nt: TGTGCCAGCAGTGAGGGGCAGCGACCGTTCTTC
j_call: TRBJ1-6; v_call: TRBV3-1; d_call: TRBD1; clone_size: -; cdr3_aa: CASSQGTGRNSPLHF; cdr3_nt: TGTGCCAGCAGCCAAGGGACAGGAAGAAATTCACCCCTCCACTTT
j_call: TRBJ2-1; v_call: TRBV20-1; d_call: TRBD2; clone_size: few; cdr3_aa: CSASGLAGNNEQFF; cdr3_nt: TGCAGTGCTAGTGGACTAGCGGGAAACAATGAGCAGTTCTTC
j_call: TRBJ1-5; v_call: TRBV7-9; d_call: TRBD1; clone_size: few; cdr3_aa: CASSLWTGQSSNQPQHF; cdr3_nt: TGTGCCAGCAGCTTATGGACAGGCCAAAGTTCTAATCAGCCCCAGCATTTT
j_call: TRBJ1-5; v_call: TRBV18; d_call: -; clone_size: -; cdr3_aa: CASSPRLTVEPQHF; cdr3_nt: TGTGCCAGCTCACCACGGCTAACCGTGGAGCCCCAGCATTTT
j_call: TRBJ2-3; v_call: TRBV10-2; d_call: TRBD2; clone_size: few; cdr3_aa: CASRKGTSGRALDTQYF; cdr3_nt: TGCGCCAGCAGGAAAGGGACTAGCGGGAGGGCCTTAGATACGCAGTATTTT
j_call: TRBJ2-5; v_call: TRBV4-1; d_call: TRBD1; clone_size: many; cdr3_aa: CASSHPSAQGDMGTQYF; cdr3_nt: TGCGCCAGCAGCCACCCAAGCGCACAGGGGGACATGGGGACCCAGTACTTC
j_call: TRBJ2-1; v_call: TRBV20-1; d_call: TRBD2; clone_size: few; cdr3_aa: CSAPQASGPYNEQFF; cdr3_nt: TGCAGTGCTCCCCAGGCTAGCGGACCCTACAATGAGCAGTTCTTC
j_call: TRBJ1-5; v_call: TRBV3-1; d_call: -; clone_size: many; cdr3_aa: CASSQDTQAYQPQHF; cdr3_nt: TGTGCCAGCAGCCAAGATACACAGGCATATCAGCCCCAGCATTTT
j_call: TRBJ2-3; v_call: TRBV12-5; d_call: -; clone_size: few; cdr3_aa: CASGLDSSTDTQYF; cdr3_nt: TGTGCTAGTGGTTTGGACTCCAGCACAGATACGCAGTATTTT
j_call: TRBJ1-3; v_call: TRBV3-1; d_call: -; clone_size: -; cdr3_aa: CASSHAGSGNTIYF; cdr3_nt: TGTGCCAGCAGCCACGCAGGGAGCGGAAACACCATATATTTT
j_call: TRBJ1-2; v_call: TRBV12-3/TRBV12-4; d_call: TRBD1; clone_size: -; cdr3_aa: CASSPIPGQGRDGYTF; cdr3_nt: TGTGCCAGCAGTCCCATCCCGGGACAGGGAAGAGATGGCTACACCTTC
j_call: TRBJ2-7; v_call: TRBV6-1; d_call: -; clone_size: -; cdr3_aa: CASSELIGWIGYEQYF; cdr3_nt: TGTGCCAGCAGTGAACTAATAGGGTGGATTGGATACGAGCAGTACTTC
j_call: TRBJ2-1; v_call: TRBV7-3; d_call: TRBD2; clone_size: few; cdr3_aa: CASSSILAGGGYNEQFF; cdr3_nt: TGTGCCAGCAGCTCCATTTTAGCGGGAGGTGGGTACAATGAGCAGTTCTTC
j_call: TRBJ2-7; v_call: TRBV15; d_call: -; clone_size: -; cdr3_aa: CATSRGFDRHYEQYF; cdr3_nt: TGTGCCACCAGCAGAGGTTTTGACAGGCACTACGAGCAGTACTTC